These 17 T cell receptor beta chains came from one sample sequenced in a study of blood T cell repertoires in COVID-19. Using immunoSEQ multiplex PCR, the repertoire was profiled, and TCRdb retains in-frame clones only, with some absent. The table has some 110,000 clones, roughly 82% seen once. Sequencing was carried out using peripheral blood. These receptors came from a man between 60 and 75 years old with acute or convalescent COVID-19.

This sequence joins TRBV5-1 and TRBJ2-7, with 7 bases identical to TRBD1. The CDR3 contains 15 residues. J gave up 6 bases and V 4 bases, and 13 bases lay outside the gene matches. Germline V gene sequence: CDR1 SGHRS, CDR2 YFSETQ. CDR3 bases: TGCGCCAGCAGCGTACCTCGACAGGGTCTAGGCGAGCAGTACTTC. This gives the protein CASSVPRQGLGEQYF.

CDR3 sequence: CASSFERTGTNSPLHF. The DNA for the CDR3 is TGTGCCAGCAGCTTCGAGCGGACAGGGACTAATTCACCCCTCCACTTT. This rearrangement joins TRBV7-9 to TRBJ1-6; TRBD1 agrees at 8 bases. V trimming: 3 bases; J trimming: 6 bases; junction bases outside the gene matches: 7. The CDR3 is made up of 16 amino acids. Germline assignment: CDR1 SEHNR and CDR2 FQNEAQ (reference sequence).

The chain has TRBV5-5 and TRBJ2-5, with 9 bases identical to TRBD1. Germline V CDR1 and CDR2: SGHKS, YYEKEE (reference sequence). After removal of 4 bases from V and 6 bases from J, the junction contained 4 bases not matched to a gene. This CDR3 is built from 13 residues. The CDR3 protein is CASSRDRVQTQYF. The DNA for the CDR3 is TGTGCCAGCAGCAGGGACAGGGTGCAGACCCAGTACTTC. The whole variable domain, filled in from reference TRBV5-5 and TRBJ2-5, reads DAGVTQSPTHLIKTRGQQVTLRCSPISGHKSVSWYQQVLGQGPQFIFQYYEKEERGRGNFPDRFSARQFPNYSSELNVNALLLGDSALYLCASSRDRVQTQYFGPGTRLLVL.

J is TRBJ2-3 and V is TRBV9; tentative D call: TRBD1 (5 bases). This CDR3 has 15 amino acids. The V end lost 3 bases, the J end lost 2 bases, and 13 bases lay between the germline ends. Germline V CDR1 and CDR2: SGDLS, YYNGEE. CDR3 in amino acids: CASSAPTVSTDTQYF. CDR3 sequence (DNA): TGTGCCAGCAGCGCCCCGACAGTCTCCACAGATACGCAGTATTTT.

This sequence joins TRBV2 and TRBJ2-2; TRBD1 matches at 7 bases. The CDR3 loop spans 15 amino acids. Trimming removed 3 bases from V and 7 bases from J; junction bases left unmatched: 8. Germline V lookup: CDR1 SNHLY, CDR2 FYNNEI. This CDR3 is CASSELGQRIGELFF. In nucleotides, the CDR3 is TGTGCCAGCAGTGAGCTGGGACAGAGGATCGGGGAGCTGTTTTTT.

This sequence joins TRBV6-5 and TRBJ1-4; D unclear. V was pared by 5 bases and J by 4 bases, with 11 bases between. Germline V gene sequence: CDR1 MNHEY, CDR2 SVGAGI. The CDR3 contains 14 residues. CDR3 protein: CASSRGSGNEKLFF. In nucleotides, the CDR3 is TGTGCCAGCAGTCGGGGTTCTGGTAATGAAAAACTGTTTTTT.

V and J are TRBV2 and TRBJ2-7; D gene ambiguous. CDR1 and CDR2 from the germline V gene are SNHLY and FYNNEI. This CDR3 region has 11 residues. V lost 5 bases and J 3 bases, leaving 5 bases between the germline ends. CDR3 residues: CASSYSYEQYV. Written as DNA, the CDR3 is TGTGCCAGCAGTTACAGCTACGAGCAGTACGTC.

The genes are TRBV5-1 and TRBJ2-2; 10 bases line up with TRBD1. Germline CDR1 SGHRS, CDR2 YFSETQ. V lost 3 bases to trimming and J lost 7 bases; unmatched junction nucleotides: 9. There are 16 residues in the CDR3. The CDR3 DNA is TGCGCCAGCAGCTCGGGGACAGGGGCCTTCGGCGGGGAGCTGTTTTTT. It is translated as CASSSGTGAFGGELFF. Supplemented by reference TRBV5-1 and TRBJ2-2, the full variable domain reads KAGVTQTPRYLIKTRGQQVTLSCSPISGHRSVSWYQQTPGQGLQFLFEYFSETQRNKGNFPGRFSGRQFSNSRSEMNVSTLELGDSALYLCASSSGTGAFGGELFFGEGSRLTVL.

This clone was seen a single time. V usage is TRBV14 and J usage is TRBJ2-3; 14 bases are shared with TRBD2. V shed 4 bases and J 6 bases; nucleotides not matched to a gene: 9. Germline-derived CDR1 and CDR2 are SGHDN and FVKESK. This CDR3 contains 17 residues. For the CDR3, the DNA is TGTGCCAGCAGCCGTTTGACTAGCGGGAGGGCCGCGGATACGCAGTATTTT. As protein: CASSRLTSGRAADTQYF.

The CDR3 nucleotides are TGCGCCAGCAGCCAACCCAGGGATTGGAATGAGCAGTTCTTC. It codes for CASSQPRDWNEQFF. The chain couples TRBV4-1 to TRBJ2-1; D may be TRBD1 (5 bases). The germline V and J ends were trimmed by 2 bases and 7 bases, with 12 bases remaining between them. The CDR3 length is 14 residues. Looked up from germline, CDR1 is MGHRA and CDR2 is YSYEKL.

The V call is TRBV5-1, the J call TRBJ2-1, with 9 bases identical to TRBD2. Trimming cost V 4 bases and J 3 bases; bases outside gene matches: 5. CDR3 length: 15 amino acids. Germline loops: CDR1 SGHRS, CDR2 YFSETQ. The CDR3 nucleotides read TGCGCCAGCAGCAAGACTAGCGGAGGCTACAATGAGCAGTTCTTC. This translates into CASSKTSGGYNEQFF. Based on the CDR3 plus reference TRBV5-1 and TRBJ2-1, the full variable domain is KAGVTQTPRYLIKTRGQQVTLSCSPISGHRSVSWYQQTPGQGLQFLFEYFSETQRNKGNFPGRFSGRQFSNSRSEMNVSTLELGDSALYLCASSKTSGGYNEQFFGPGTRLTVL.

The CDR3 DNA follows: TGTGCCAGCAGCTTGGGCAGGGGGAGAGGGAGCAATCAGCCCCAGCATTTT. Translation gives CASSLGRGRGSNQPQHF. The V call is TRBV13, the J call TRBJ1-5, with TRBD1 matching 7 bases. The V and J ends lost 3 bases and 1 base, in that order; junction bases with no gene match: 9. The CDR3 has 17 amino acids. Germline-derived CDR1 and CDR2 are PRHDT and FYEKMQ (reference sequence).

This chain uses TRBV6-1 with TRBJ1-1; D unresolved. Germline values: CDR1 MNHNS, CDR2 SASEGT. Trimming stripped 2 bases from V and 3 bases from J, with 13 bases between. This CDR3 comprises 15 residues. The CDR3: CASSEFAGGYTEAFF. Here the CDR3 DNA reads TGTGCCAGCAGTGAATTTGCGGGCGGGTACACTGAAGCTTTCTTT.

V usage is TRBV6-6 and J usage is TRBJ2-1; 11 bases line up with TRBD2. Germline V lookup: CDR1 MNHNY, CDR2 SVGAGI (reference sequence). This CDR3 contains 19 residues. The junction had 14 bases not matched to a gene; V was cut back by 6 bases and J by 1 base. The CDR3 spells CASSSRVAGGGRSYNEQFF. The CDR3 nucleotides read TGTGCCAGCAGCTCGCGCGTAGCGGGGGGGGGAAGGTCCTACAATGAGCAGTTCTTC.

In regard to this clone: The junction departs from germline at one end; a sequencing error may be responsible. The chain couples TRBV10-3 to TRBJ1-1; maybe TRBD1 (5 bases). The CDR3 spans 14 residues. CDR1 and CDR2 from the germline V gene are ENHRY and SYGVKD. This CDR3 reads CAMSGEGIGTEAFF. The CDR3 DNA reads TGTGCCATGAGTGGGGAGGGGATTGGCACTGAAGCTTTCTTT.

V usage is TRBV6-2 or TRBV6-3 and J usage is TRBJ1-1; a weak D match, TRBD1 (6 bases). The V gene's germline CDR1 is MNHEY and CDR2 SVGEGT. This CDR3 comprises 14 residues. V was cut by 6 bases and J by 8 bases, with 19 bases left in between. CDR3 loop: CASSDRGAAREAFF. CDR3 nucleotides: TGTGCCAGCAGCGATCGGGGGGCAGCAAGAGAAGCTTTCTTT.

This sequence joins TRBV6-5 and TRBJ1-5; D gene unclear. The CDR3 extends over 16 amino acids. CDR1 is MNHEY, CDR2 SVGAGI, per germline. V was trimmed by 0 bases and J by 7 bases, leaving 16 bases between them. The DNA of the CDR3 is TGTGCCAGCAGTTACTCGAGAGTAGCTAGTGGGCAGCCCCAGCATTTT. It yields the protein CASSYSRVASGQPQHF.